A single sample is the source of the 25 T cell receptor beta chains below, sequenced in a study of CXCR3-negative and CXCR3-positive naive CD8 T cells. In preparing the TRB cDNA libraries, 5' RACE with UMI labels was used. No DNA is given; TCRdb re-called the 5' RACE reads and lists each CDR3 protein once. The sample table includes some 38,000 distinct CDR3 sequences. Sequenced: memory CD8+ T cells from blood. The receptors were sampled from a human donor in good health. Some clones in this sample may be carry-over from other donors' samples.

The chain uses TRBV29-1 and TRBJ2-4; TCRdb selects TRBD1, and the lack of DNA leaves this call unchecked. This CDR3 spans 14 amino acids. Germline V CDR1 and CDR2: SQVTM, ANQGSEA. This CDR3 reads CSVRTGEGENIQYF.

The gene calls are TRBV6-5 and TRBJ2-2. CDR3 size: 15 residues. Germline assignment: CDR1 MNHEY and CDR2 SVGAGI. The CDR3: CASSYEVLGNGELFF.

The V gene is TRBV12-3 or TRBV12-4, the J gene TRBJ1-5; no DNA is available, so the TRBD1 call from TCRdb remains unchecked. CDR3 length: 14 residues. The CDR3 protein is CASSPGTSNQPQHF.

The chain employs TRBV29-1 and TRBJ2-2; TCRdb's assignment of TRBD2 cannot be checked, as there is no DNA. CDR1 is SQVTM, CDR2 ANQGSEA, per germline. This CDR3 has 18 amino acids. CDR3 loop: CSVPRGLAGGLDTGELFF.

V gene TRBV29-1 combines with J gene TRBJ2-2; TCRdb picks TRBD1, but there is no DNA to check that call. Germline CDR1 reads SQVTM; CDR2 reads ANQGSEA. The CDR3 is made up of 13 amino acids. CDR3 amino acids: CSVLRGNTGELFF.

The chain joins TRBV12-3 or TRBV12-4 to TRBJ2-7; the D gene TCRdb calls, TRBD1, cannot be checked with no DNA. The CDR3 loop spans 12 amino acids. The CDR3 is CASSQGPYEQYF.

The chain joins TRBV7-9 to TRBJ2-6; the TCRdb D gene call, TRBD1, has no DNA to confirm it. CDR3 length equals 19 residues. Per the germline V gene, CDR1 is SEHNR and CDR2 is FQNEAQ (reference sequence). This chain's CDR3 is CASSSHTDSRRSGANVLTF.

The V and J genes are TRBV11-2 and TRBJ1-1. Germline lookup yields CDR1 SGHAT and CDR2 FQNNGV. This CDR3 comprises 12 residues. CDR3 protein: CASSLDGAEAFF.

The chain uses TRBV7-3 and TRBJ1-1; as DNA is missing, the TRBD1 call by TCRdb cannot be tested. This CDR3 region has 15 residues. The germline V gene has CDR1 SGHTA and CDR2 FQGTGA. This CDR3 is CASSLLPGRHTEAFF.

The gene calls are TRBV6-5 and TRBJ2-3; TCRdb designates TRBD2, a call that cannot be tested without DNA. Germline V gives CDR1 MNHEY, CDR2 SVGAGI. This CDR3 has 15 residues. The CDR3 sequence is CASSYTGGGPDTQYF.

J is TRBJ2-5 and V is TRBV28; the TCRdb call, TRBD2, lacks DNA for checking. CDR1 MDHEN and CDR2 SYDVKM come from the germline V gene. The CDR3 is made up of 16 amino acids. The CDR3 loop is CASSHAGGRDQETQYF.

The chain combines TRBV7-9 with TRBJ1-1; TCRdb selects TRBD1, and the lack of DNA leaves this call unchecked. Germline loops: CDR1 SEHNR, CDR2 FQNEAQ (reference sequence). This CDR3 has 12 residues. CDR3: CASIPAGTEAFF.

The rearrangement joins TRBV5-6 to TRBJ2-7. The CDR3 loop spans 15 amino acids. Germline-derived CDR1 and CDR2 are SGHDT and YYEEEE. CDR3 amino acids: CASSFWVTASYEQYF.

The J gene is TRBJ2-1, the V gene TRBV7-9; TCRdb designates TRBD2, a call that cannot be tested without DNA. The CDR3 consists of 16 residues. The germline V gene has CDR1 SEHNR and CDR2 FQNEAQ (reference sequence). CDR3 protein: CASSSSGAISYNEQFF. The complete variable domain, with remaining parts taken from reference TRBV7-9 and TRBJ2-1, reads DTGVSQNPRHKITKRGQNVTFRCDPISEHNRLYWYRQTLGQGPEFLTYFQNEAQLEKSRLLSDRFSAERPKGSFSTLEIQRTEQGDSAMYLCASSSSGAISYNEQFFGPGTRLTVL.

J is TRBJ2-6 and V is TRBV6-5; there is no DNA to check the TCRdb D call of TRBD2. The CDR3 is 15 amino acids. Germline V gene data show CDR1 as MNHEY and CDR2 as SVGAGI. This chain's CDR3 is CACSQRISGANVLTF.

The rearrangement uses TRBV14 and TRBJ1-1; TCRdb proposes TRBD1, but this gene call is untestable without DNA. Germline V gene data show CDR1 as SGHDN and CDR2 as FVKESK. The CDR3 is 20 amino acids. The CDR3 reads CASSHPPSTGSSKNNPEAFF. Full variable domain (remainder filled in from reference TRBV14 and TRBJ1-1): EAGVTQFPSHSVIEKGQTVTLRCDPISGHDNLYWYRRVMGKEIKFLLHFVKESKQDESGMPNNRFLAERTGGTYSTLKVQPAELEDSGVYFCASSHPPSTGSSKNNPEAFFGQGTRLTVV.

CDR3 amino acids: CASSLGGGLAAHEQYF. The chain carries TRBV7-8 and TRBJ2-7; TCRdb outputs TRBD2, but without DNA this stays unchecked. CDR3 size: 16 residues. Germline CDR1 SGHVS, CDR2 FQNEAQ.

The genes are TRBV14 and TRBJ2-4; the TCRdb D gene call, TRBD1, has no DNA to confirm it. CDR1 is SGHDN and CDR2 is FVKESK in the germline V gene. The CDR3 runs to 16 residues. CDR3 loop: CASSQSSGRRKNIQYF.

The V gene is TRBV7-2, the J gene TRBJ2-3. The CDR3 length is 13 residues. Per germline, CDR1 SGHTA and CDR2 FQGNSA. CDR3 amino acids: CASSLLTTDTKYF.

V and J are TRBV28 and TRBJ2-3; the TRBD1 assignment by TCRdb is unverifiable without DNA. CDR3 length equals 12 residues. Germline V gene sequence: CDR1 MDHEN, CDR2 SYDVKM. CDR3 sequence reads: CASSFPGDTQYF.

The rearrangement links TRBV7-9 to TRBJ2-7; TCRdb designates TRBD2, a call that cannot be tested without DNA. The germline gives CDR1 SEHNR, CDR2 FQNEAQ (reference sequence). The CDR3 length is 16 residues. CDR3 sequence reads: CASSLASSQSSYEQYF.

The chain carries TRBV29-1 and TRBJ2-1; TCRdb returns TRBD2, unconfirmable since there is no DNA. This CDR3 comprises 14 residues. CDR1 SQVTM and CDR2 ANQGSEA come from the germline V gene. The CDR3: CSVAGLAPYNEQFF.

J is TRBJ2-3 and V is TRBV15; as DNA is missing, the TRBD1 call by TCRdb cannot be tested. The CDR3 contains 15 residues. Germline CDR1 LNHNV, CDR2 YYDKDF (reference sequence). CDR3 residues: CATSREAGAPDTQYF.

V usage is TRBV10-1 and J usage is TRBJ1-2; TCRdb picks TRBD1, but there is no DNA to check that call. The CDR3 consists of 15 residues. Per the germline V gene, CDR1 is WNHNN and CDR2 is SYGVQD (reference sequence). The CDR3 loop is CASSARRPANYGYTF.

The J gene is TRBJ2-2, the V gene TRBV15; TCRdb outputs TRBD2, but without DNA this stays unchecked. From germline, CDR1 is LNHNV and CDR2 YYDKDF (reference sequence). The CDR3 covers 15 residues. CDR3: CATSRDGRNTGELFF.